This T cell receptor (beta chain) was identified during a study of blood T cell repertoires in COVID-19. Authors' data handling: Scientists estimated how many nucleated cells there were by amplifying reference gene primers. The data were produced by immunoSEQ multiplex PCR, yet TCRdb's version contains in-frame clones alone and is incomplete. That table gives V, J and clone size, and the DNA gave D and trimming. The repertoire holds around 390,000 clones, with 80% to 90% as singletons. V was pared by 7 bases and J by 7 bases, with 16 bases between. CDR1 is SGHTA and CDR2 is FQGNSA in the germline V gene. There are 13 residues in the CDR3.

The receptor's source is a woman aged 45-65 years who had recovered from COVID-19. The source material was PBMCs or T cells enriched from blood (not recorded which). The rearrangement links TRBV7-2 to TRBJ1-1; unclear D gene. In nucleotides, the CDR3 is TGTGCCAGCACCTCCCCCCCCGGTAGTGAAGCTTTCTTT. It specifies CASTSPPGSEAFF. Filled out from reference TRBV7-2 and TRBJ1-1, the complete variable domain reads GAGVSQSPSNKVTEKGKDVELRCDPISGHTALYWYRQSLGQGLEFLIYFQGNSAPDKSGLPSDRFSAERTGGSVSTLTIQRTQQEDSAVYLCASTSPPGSEAFFGQGTRLTVV.